This TCR beta chain was identified in a study of response to subunit inactivated influenza vaccine. Whole-study findings and limits: Authors suggested that a seasonal influenza vaccination recruits few new T cells each time.

Each CDR3 protein is one row after TCRdb ran MiXCR on the RT-PCR reads. This sample has around 480,000 distinct CDR3 sequences, with more than 15% found just once. Germline V gene data show CDR1 as SGHAT and CDR2 as FQNNGV. This CDR3 has 18 amino acids. J gave up 2 bases and V 5 bases, and 13 bases lay outside the gene matches. About this clonotype itself: Antigen specificity is unknown.

This material consisted of CD4+ T cells sorted from PBMCs, taken around 2 years after vaccination. This clonotype was obtained from a man aged 45 to 70 who received an inactivated influenza vaccine. The V and J genes are TRBV11-2 and TRBJ2-3, with 10 bases fitting TRBD2. CDR3 nucleotide sequence: TGTGCCAGCAGCCCCACGGTAGGACTAGCGGTAAACACAGATACGCAGTATTTT. It codes for CASSPTVGLAVNTDTQYF.